Presented here are 21 T cell receptor beta chains from one specimen sequenced in a study of blood T cell repertoires in COVID-19 (TCRdb year 2020). Preparation of the library involved the immunoSEQ multiplex PCR assay. This is the immuneACCESS table as TCRdb keeps it, with only in-frame sequences that have V and J called. A part of the clones is gone; compared with another copy, unresolved V genes explain less than half, and the rest is unexplained. The sample contains about 140,000 clones, around 87% of them found a single time. About 5.6% of the sample lies in the top ten. Input material: peripheral blood. The receptors come from a human donor in a cohort sampled during active COVID-19.

The rearrangement uses TRBV6-1 and TRBJ2-3, with D possibly matching TRBD2 (6 bases). Trimming shortened V by 2 bases and J by 3 bases, and 15 bases separated the two germline ends. This CDR3 spans 16 amino acids. Germline loops: CDR1 MNHNS, CDR2 SASEGT. The CDR3 loop is CASSEPPGGATDTQYF. Here the CDR3 DNA reads TGTGCCAGCAGTGAACCCCCAGGAGGGGCAACAGATACGCAGTATTTT.

The chain links TRBV7-8 to TRBJ1-1; 12 nucleotides match TRBD1. V shed 5 bases, J shed 8 bases, and the junction held 9 bases outside the gene matches. The length of the CDR3 is 15 residues. Germline V CDR1 and CDR2: SGHVS, FQNEAQ. Here the CDR3 DNA reads TGTGCCAGCAGCGGAACGGGACAGGGGGCTCCGGAAGCTTTCTTT. Its translation is CASSGTGQGAPEAFF.

V is TRBV2 and J is TRBJ2-5; D remains ambiguous. Deletions cut 6 bases from V and 4 bases from J, with 12 bases between. This CDR3 has 13 residues. CDR1 is SNHLY and CDR2 is FYNNEI in the germline V gene. The CDR3 DNA reads TGTGCCAGCAGCCCTACGAACCGAGAGACCCAGTACTTC. Protein: CASSPTNRETQYF.

This rearrangement joins TRBV5-4 to TRBJ2-2; the D gene is possibly TRBD1 (5 bases). The length of the CDR3 is 14 residues. Per germline, CDR1 SGHNT and CDR2 YYREEE (reference sequence). V lost 2 bases and J lost 4, with 9 bases in between. The CDR3 reads CASSFQGTTGELFF. In DNA, the CDR3 is TGTGCCAGCAGCTTTCAGGGCACCACCGGGGAGCTGTTTTTT.

The J gene is TRBJ1-2, the V gene TRBV7-3; 9 bases are shared with TRBD1. After removal of 4 bases from V and 10 bases from J, the junction contained 7 bases not matched to a gene. CDR3 length: 13 residues. Germline V lookup: CDR1 SGHTA, CDR2 FQGTGA. CDR3 sequence: CASSSKGTGSYTF. In nucleotides, the CDR3 is TGTGCCAGCAGCTCAAAGGGGACAGGGTCCTACACCTTC.

The gene calls are TRBV5-4 and TRBJ2-3, with 8 bases aligning to TRBD2. From germline, CDR1 is SGHNT and CDR2 YYREEE (reference sequence). The CDR3 length is 17 residues. V lost 6 bases to trimming and J lost 0 bases; unmatched junction nucleotides: 12. This CDR3 is CASTRGASGPSTDTQYF. The CDR3 DNA follows: TGTGCCAGCACCCGAGGGGCTAGCGGGCCTAGCACAGATACGCAGTATTTT.

This sequence joins TRBV18 and TRBJ2-1, with TRBD2 matching 10 bases. Germline assignment: CDR1 KGHSH and CDR2 LQKENI. The V segment lost 4 bases and the J segment 4 bases; nucleotides outside the gene matches: 7. The CDR3 covers 16 residues. Here the CDR3 reads CASSLRTSGLYNEQFF. The CDR3 DNA sequence: TGTGCCAGCTCACTCCGGACTAGCGGACTTTACAATGAGCAGTTCTTC.

The chain recombines TRBV7-2 with TRBJ1-2; no definite D call. The germline V gene encodes CDR1 SGHTA and CDR2 FQGNSA. The ends were cut back, 5 bases at V and 6 bases at J, with 22 bases in the middle. This CDR3 has 16 residues. The CDR3 sequence: CASSPSRKGGSNGYTF. The CDR3 coding sequence is TGTGCCAGCAGCCCGAGCCGGAAGGGAGGGTCGAATGGCTACACCTTC.

This clone was seen a few times. The V and J genes are TRBV30 and TRBJ2-7, with 10 positions matching TRBD1. The CDR3 runs 13 residues. V dropped 6 bases and J dropped 7; count of bases not matched to a gene: 9. Germline V gene data show CDR1 as GTSNPN and CDR2 as SVGIG (reference sequence). Written as DNA, the CDR3 is TGTGCCTGCGACAGGGGGCGCGGTGGGGAGCAGTACTTC. Residues: CACDRGRGGEQYF.

The V call is TRBV19, the J call TRBJ1-5; TRBD1 is a possible D gene (6 bases). V was cut by 3 bases and J by 5 bases, with 17 bases left in between. Per germline, CDR1 LNHDA and CDR2 SQIVND (reference sequence). The CDR3 has 16 residues. CDR3 protein: CASSIQGPPPYQPQHF. For the CDR3, the DNA is TGTGCCAGTAGTATCCAGGGGCCACCACCTTATCAGCCCCAGCATTTT.

V usage is TRBV28 and J usage is TRBJ1-1; TRBD1 aligns across 8 bases. The V gene's germline CDR1 is MDHEN and CDR2 SYDVKM. Trimming at V came to 5 bases and at J to 6 bases, leaving 20 bases not matched to a gene. The CDR3 extends over 18 amino acids. The CDR3 DNA is TGTGCCAGCAGTGGACCTCAGAGGACAGGGAAGAGAGGGGCTGAAGCTTTCTTT. Its translation is CASSGPQRTGKRGAEAFF.

The gene calls are TRBV28 and TRBJ2-1, with TRBD2 identical over 11 bases. The germline CDR1 and CDR2 sequences are MDHEN and SYDVKM. V lost 1 base and J lost 3; bases outside the gene matches: 2. There are 16 residues in the CDR3. The chain's CDR3 is CASSLLGLAVYNEQFF. Written as DNA, the CDR3 is TGTGCCAGCAGTTTATTGGGACTAGCGGTCTACAATGAGCAGTTCTTC. The full variable domain, in which reference TRBV28 and TRBJ2-1 provide the parts outside the CDR3, is DVKVTQSSRYLVKRTGEKVFLECVQDMDHENMFWYRQDPGLGLRLIYFSYDVKMKEKGDIPEGYSVSREKKERFSLILESASTNQTSMYLCASSLLGLAVYNEQFFGPGTRLTVL.

This clone was found once. The chain recombines TRBV6-6 with TRBJ2-1, with 8 nucleotides matching TRBD2. The CDR3 is made up of 13 amino acids. Trimming took 7 bases from V and 2 from J; bases not matched to a gene: 1. Germline CDR1 MNHNY, CDR2 SVGAGI (reference sequence). CDR3 amino acids: CASTGGAYNEQFF. DNA of the CDR3: TGTGCCAGCACCGGGGGGGCCTACAATGAGCAGTTCTTC.

The chain employs TRBV6-5 and TRBJ2-4; perhaps TRBD2 as D (7 bases). CDR1 and CDR2 from the germline V gene are MNHEY and SVGAGI. This CDR3 has 14 amino acids. V shed 9 bases and J shed 5 bases, with 17 bases lying between them. CDR3 protein: CARVGGPRENIQYF. The CDR3 bases are TGTGCCAGAGTGGGGGGGCCACGCGAAAACATTCAGTACTTC.

This clone is a singleton in its sample. The chain uses TRBV9 and TRBJ2-7, with D possibly TRBD1 on 5 matching bases. The CDR3 spans 15 residues. Germline V gene data show CDR1 as SGDLS and CDR2 as YYNGEE. Trimming pared 3 bases from V and 4 bases from J, leaving 17 bases between. DNA for the CDR3: TGTGCCAGCAGCGAAAGGGCAGGGTCAGGTTACGAGCAGTACTTC. Translating gives CASSERAGSGYEQYF.

This chain connects TRBV3-1 (or the pseudogene TRBV3-2) to TRBJ1-3; TRBD1 is a possible D gene (6 bases). Per the germline V gene, CDR1 is LGHDT and CDR2 is YNNKEL (reference sequence). This CDR3 comprises 14 residues. Between the trimmed V and J ends, which lost 4 bases and 4 bases, there was a span of 11 bases. The CDR3 region is CASSPGATGNTIYF. In DNA, the CDR3 is TGTGCCAGCAGCCCAGGGGCAACGGGAAACACCATATATTTT.

V and J are TRBV30 and TRBJ2-5, with 7 nucleotides matching TRBD1. The ends lost 6 bases at V and 4 bases at J; junction bases unmatched: 8. Germline CDR1 is GTSNPN and CDR2 is SVGIG (reference sequence). The CDR3 runs 13 residues. The DNA of the CDR3 is TGTGCCTGTGACAGGGTTTGGAGAGAGACCCAGTACTTC. This encodes CACDRVWRETQYF. Full variable domain (rest looked up from reference TRBV30 and TRBJ2-5): SQTIHQWPATLVQPVGSPLSLECTVEGTSNPNLYWYRQAAGRGLQLLFYSVGIGQISSEVPQNLSASRPQDRQFILSSKKLLLSDSGFYLCACDRVWRETQYFGPGTRLLVL.

J is TRBJ1-1 and V is TRBV21-1; the table's D gene call, TRBD1, was not cross checked with the DNA. TRBV21-1 is labeled a pseudogene. The CDR3 is 14 amino acids. This chain's CDR3 is CASTGQGWGTEAFF. The CDR3 bases are TGTGCCAGCACCGGACAGGGGTGGGGGACTGAAGCTTTCTTT.

This clone has more than one count but fewer than ten. The V gene is TRBV7-9, the J gene TRBJ1-2, with D perhaps TRBD1 (5 bases). Between the trimmed V and J ends, which lost 0 bases and 11 bases, there was a span of 10 bases. CDR3 length equals 12 residues. Per germline, CDR1 SEHNR and CDR2 FQNEAQ (reference sequence). The CDR3 sequence: CASSLAQGEYTF. The CDR3, as DNA: TGTGCCAGCAGCTTAGCGCAAGGGGAATACACCTTC.

This chain connects TRBV2 to TRBJ2-3; maybe TRBD2 (5 bases). The germline V and J ends were trimmed by 7 bases and 9 bases, with 11 bases remaining between them. CDR1 and CDR2 (germline): SNHLY, FYNNEI. CDR3 size: 11 residues. As DNA, the CDR3 is TGTGCCAGCATGAGGGCTGACACGCAGTATTTT. This gives the protein CASMRADTQYF.

The V gene is TRBV7-3, the J gene TRBJ2-7; perhaps TRBD1 as D (6 bases). The V end lost 5 bases, the J end lost 3 bases, and 17 bases lay between the germline ends. Per germline, CDR1 SGHTA and CDR2 FQGTGA. The CDR3 contains 15 residues. DNA for the CDR3: TGTGCCAGCAGCCGGCCCCCGGGACAACGCTACGAGCAGTACTTC. It codes for CASSRPPGQRYEQYF.